Reported below is one T cell receptor beta chain. This clonotype is deemed medium-sized (0.01 to 0.1%). Its antigen is not yet known. The record has no base qualities; no much larger clone is one base away. The time point label, as the study defines it: sample taken at primary tumor resection. Donors were 70 or so patients with early-stage, untreated non-small cell lung cancer from the lung TRACERx cohort. Without any cell sorting, TCR sequencing was performed on whole RNA extracted either from tumor and nontumor lung tissue or from cryopreserved PBMC samples. Only patients with enough RNA available from two or more tumor regions were chosen for TCR sequencing. Before being selected, tumor and adjacent nontumor lung specimens were reviewed by a lung pathologist. The library was generated by 5' RACE. The instrument given in TCRdb is NextSeq 500. The TCR library protocol attached a unique molecular identifier to each TCR cDNA molecule to allow correction of PCR and sequencing errors. On the authors' methods: TCR identification, UMI-based error correction and CDR3 extraction were performed with Decombinator tools. TCRs above a frequency of 2 per 1,000, corresponding to the top 1% of the tumor frequency distribution, were defined as expanded. Expanded tumor TCRs statistically deemed absent (corrected P<0.05) from at least one tumor region were classed as regional, and all other expanded tumor TCRs were classed as ubiquitous. Each repertoire was subsampled 100 times to 5,000 TCRs, after which Renyi diversity was computed with the R vegan package. CDR3 similarity networks were built from amino acid triplet string-kernel similarity, with CDR3s being connected when pairwise similarity was above 0.82. The public reads were reanalyzed by TCRdb: fastp trimming at Q25, MiXCR alignment, in-frame beta chains only. Each CDR3 protein appears once, grouped with its most common genes and DNA. The V and J calls were determined by TCRdb, not by the authors. For this sample there are about 3,000 distinct CDR3 sequences; roughly 16% appear just once. 10% to 13% of the sample goes to the ten largest clones.

This specimen belongs to a study of spatial heterogeneity in lung cancer (dated by TCRdb to between 2019 and 2020). About the investigation overall: Beta-chain transcripts were consistently detected in greater numbers than alpha-chain transcripts, which likely reflects a higher abundance of beta-chain transcripts. Nonsynonymous mutation counts, determined by whole-exome sequencing of tumor tissue, were related to features of the TCR repertoire. In non-small cell lung cancer, the study quantitatively compared TCR alpha and beta repertoires across several tumor regions, matched nontumor lung, and blood. A strong correlation was found between TCR transcript counts in tumor regions and a T cell transcriptional module score from matched bulk RNA-seq. At surgery, fewer than 250 tumor regions, around 67 matched nontumor lung samples and 56 PBMC samples were TCR-sequenced for both alpha and beta chains. In the raw uncorrected reads, each unique combination of TCR and UMI appeared on average more than ten times. The research as a whole found: The number of expanded intratumoral alpha and beta TCRs correlated with the tumor nonsynonymous mutation count. TCR-seq coverage of tumor T cells was estimated at only approximately 7% for alpha chains and 11% to 15% for beta chains. Additional single-cell paired TCR alpha and beta sequencing was considered necessary to confirm, at a functional level, the hypothesis that regional TCRs recognize regional mutations. The count of ubiquitous expanded TCRs correlated with the count of ubiquitous nonsynonymous mutations, and the count of regional expanded TCRs correlated with the count of regional nonsynonymous mutations.

The clonotype was recovered from a male donor with early-stage non-small cell lung cancer. The source material was lung tumor tissue, sampled at surgery.

The DNA sequence follows: TGCAGCGTACGGACTAGCGGGACCTACGAGCAGTACTTC. Its protein is CSVRTSGTYEQYF. The rearrangement joined TRBV29-1 to TRBJ2-7; TRBD2 agrees with 12 junctional bases. V is cut back by 6 bases and J by 2 bases, with 2 bases in the junction unmatched. The germline V gene provides CDR1 SQVTM and CDR2 ANQGSEA. The CDR3 sequence holds 13 residues, the cysteine and phenylalanine included. The kept DNA is CDR3 alone, 39 bases in frame from the first base.